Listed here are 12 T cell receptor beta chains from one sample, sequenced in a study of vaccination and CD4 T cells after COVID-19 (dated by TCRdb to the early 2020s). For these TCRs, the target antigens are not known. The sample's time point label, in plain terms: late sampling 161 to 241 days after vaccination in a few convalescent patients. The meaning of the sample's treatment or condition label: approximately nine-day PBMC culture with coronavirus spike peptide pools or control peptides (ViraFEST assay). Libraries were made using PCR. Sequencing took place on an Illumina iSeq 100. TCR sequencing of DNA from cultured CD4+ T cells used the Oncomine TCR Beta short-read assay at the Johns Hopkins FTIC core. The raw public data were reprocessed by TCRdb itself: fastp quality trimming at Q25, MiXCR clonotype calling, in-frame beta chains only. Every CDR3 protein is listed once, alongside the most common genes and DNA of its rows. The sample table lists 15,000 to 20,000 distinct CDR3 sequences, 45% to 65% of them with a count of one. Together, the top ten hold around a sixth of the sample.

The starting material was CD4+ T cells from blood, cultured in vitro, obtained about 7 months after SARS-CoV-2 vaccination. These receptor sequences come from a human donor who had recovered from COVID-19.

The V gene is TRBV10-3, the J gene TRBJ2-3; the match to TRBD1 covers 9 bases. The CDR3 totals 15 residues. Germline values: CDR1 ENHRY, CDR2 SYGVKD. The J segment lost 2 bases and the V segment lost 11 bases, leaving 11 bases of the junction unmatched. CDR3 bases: TGTGCCTCCGCCCGGGACAGGGTGTTCACAGATACGCAGTATTTT. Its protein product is CASARDRVFTDTQYF.

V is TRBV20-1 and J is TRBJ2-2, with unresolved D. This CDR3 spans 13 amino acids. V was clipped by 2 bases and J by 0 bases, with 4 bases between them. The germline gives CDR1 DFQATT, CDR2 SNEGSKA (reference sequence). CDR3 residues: CSARSANTGELFF. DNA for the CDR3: TGCAGTGCTAGATCCGCGAACACCGGGGAGCTGTTTTTT.

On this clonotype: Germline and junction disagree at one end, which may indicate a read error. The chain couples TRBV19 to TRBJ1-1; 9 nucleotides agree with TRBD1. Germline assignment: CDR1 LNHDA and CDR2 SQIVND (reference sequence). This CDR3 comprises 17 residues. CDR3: CASSRHGDRVRDTEAFF. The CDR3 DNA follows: TGTGCCAGTAGTAGGCACGGGGACAGGGTTAGGGACACTGAAGCCTTCTTT.

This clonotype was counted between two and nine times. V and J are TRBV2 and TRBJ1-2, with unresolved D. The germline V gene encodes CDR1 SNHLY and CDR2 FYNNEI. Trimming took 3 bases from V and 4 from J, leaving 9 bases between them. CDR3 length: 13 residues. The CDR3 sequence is CASSDSAGYGYTF. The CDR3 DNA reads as TGTGCCAGCAGTGACAGCGCCGGCTATGGCTACACCTTC.

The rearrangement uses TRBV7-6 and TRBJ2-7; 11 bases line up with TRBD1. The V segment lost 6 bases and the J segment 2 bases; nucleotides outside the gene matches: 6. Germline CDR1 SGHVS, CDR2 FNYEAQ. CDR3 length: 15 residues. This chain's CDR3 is CASSGPGQGAYEQYF. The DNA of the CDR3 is TGTGCCAGCAGTGGGCCGGGACAGGGGGCCTACGAGCAGTACTTC.

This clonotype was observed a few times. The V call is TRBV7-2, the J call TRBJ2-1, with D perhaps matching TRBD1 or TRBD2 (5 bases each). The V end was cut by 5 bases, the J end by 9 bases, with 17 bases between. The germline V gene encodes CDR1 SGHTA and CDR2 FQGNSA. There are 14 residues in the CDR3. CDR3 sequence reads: CASSPDWDGAEQFF. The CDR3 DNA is TGTGCCAGCAGCCCCGACTGGGACGGGGCTGAGCAGTTCTTC.

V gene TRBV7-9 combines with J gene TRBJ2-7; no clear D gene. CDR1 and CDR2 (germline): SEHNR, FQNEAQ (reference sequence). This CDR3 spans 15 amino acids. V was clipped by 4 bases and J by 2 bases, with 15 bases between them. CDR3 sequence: CASSSRQGGAYEQYF. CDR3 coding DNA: TGTGCCAGCAGCTCACGCCAAGGCGGAGCCTACGAGCAGTACTTC.

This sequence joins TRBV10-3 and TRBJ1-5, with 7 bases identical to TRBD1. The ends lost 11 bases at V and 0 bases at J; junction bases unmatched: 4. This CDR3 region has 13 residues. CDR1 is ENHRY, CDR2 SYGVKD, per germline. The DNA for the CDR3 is TGTGCCGTCGGGACAGATAGCAATCAGCCCCAGCATTTT. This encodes CAVGTDSNQPQHF.

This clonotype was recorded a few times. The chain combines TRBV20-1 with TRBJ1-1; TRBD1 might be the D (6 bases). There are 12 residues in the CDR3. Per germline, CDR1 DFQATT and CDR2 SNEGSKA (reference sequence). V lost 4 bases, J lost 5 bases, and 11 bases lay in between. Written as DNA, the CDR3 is TGCAGTGCTAAACAGGGAGGAACTGAAGCTTTCTTT. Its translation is CSAKQGGTEAFF.

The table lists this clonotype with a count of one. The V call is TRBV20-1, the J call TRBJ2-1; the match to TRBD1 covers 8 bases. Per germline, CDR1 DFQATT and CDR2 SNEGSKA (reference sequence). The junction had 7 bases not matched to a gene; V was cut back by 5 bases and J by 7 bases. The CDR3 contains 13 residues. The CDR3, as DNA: TGCAGTGCTGGACAGGGTTTGCGTAATGAGCAGTTCTTC. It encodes CSAGQGLRNEQFF.

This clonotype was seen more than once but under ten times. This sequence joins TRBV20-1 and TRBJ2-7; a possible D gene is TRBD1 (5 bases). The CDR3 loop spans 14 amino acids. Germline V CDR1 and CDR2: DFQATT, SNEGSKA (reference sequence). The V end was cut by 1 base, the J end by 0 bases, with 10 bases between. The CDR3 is CSARGQSSSYEQYF. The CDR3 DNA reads TGCAGTGCTAGAGGACAGTCATCCTCCTACGAGCAGTACTTC.

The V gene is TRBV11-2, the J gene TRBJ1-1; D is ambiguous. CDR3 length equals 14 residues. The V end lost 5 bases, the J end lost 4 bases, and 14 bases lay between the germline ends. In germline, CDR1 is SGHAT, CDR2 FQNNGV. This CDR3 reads CASSTNRGSTEAFF. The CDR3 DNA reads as TGTGCCAGCAGCACCAATCGTGGGAGCACTGAAGCTTTCTTT.